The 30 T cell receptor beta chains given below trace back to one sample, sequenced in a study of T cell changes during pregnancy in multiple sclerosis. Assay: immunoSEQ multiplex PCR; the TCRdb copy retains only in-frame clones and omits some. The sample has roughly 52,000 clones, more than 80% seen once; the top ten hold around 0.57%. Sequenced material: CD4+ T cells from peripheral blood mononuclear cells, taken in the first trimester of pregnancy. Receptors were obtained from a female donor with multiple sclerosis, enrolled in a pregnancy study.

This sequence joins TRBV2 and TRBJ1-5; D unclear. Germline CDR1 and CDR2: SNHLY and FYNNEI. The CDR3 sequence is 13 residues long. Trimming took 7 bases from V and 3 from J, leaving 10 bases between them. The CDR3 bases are TGTGCCAGCATTGGGCAGCACAATCAGCCCCAGCATTTT. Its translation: CASIGQHNQPQHF.

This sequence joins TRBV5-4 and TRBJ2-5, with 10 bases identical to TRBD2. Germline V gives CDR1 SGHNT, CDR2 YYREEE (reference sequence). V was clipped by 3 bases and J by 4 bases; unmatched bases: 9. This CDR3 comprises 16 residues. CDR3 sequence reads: CASSSPSGRARETQYF. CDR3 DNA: TGTGCCAGCAGCTCCCCGAGCGGGAGGGCCCGAGAGACCCAGTACTTC.

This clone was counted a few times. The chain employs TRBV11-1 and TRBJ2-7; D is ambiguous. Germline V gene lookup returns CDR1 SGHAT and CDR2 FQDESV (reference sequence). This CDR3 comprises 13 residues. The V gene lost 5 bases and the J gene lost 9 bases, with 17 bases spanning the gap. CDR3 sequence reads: CASSPTREAAQYF. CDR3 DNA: TGTGCCAGCAGCCCCACCCGTGAGGCCGCGCAGTACTTC. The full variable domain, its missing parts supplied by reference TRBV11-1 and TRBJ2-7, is EAEVAQSPRYKITEKSQAVAFWCDPISGHATLYWYRQILGQGPELLVQFQDESVVDDSQLPKDRFSAERLKGVDSTLKIQPAELGDSAMYLCASSPTREAAQYFGPGTRLTVT.

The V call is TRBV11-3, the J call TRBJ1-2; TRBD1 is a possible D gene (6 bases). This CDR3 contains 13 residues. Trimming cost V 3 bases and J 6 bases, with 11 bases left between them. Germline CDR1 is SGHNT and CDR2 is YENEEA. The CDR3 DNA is TGTGCCAGCAGCTTGATGCCAGGGGATGGCTACACCTTC. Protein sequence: CASSLMPGDGYTF.

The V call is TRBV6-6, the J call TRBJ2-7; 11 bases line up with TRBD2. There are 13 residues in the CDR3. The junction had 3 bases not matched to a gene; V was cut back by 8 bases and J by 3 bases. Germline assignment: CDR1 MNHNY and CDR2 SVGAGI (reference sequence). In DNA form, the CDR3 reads TGTGCCAGCGCAGGGACTAGCGGCTACGAGCAGTACTTC. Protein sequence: CASAGTSGYEQYF.

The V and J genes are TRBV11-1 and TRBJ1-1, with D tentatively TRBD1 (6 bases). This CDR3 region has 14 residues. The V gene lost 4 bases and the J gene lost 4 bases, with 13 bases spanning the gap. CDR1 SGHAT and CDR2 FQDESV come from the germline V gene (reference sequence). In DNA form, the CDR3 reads TGTGCCAGCAGCTCAGGGGCGCTGGGCACTGAAGCTTTCTTT. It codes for CASSSGALGTEAFF.

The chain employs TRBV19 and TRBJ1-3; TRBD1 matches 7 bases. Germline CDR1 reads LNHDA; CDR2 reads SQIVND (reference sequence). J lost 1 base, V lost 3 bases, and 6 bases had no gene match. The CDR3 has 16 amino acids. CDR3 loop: CASSIGGRGSGNTIYF. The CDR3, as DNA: TGTGCCAGTAGTATCGGAGGCAGGGGGTCTGGAAACACCATATATTTT.

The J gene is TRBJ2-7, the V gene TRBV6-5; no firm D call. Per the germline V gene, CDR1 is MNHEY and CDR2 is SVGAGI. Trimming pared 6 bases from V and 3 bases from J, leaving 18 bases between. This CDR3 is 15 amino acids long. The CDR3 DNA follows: TGTGCCAGCAGCTTCCTTGGGCTAACCGTCTACGAGCAGTACTTC. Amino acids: CASSFLGLTVYEQYF.

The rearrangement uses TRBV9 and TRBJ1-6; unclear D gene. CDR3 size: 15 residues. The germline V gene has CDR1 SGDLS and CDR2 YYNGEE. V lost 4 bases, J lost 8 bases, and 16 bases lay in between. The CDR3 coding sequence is TGTGCCAGCAGCCCCCCGGGGAGGACGGATTCACCCCTCCACTTT. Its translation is CASSPPGRTDSPLHF.

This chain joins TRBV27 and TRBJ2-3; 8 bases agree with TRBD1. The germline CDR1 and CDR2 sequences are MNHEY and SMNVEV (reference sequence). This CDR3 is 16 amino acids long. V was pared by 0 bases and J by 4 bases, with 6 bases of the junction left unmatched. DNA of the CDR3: TGTGCCAGCAGTTTATCGGACAGGGAAGGCGCAGATACGCAGTATTTT. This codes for CASSLSDREGADTQYF.

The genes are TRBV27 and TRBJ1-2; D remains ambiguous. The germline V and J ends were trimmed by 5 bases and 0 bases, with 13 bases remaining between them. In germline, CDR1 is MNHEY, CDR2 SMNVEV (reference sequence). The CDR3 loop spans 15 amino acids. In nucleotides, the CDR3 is TGTGCCAGCAGTCGGCAGATGGGAGCTAACTATGGCTACACCTTC. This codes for CASSRQMGANYGYTF.

CDR3 sequence: CASSPGQHNYGYTF. The CDR3 coding sequence is TGTGCCAGCAGCCCGGGACAGCATAACTATGGCTACACCTTC. The chain is built from TRBV5-5 and TRBJ1-2; 7 bases match TRBD1. Germline loops: CDR1 SGHKS, CDR2 YYEKEE (reference sequence). The CDR3 is 14 residues long. The trim removed 4 bases at V and 1 base at J, leaving 4 bases unmatched.

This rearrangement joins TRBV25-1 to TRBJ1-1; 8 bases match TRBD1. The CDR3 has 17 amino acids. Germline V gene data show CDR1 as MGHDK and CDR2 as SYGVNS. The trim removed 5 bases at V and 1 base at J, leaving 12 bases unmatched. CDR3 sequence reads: CASSTSRGRWTNTEAFF. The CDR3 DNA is TGTGCCAGCAGTACTTCCAGGGGGCGGTGGACGAACACTGAAGCTTTCTTT.

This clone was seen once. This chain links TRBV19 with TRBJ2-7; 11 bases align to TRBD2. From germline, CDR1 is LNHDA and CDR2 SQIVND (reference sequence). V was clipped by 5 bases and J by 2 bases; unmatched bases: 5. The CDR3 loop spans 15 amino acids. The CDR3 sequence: CASSYGTSGTYEQYF. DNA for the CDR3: TGTGCCAGTAGTTACGGGACTAGCGGCACCTACGAGCAGTACTTC.

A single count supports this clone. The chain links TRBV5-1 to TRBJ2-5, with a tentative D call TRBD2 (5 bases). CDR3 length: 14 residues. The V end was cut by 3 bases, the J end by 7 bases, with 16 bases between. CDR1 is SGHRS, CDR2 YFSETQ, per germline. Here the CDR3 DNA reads TGCGCCAGCAGCTCCGGACCCACTGAGGGGACCCAGTACTTC. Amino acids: CASSSGPTEGTQYF.

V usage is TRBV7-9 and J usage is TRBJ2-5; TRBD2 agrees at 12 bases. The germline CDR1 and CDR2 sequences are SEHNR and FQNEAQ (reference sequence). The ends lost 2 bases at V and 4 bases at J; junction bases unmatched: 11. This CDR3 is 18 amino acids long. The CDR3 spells CASSLKGLAGPRAETQYF. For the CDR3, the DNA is TGTGCCAGCAGCTTAAAAGGACTAGCGGGGCCCCGGGCAGAGACCCAGTACTTC.

CDR3 amino acids: CASSEYRSPAFF. CDR3 nucleotides: TGTGCCAGCAGTGAATACAGGTCGCCGGCTTTCTTT. This chain joins TRBV2 and TRBJ1-1, with D possibly being TRBD1 (5 bases). CDR1 is SNHLY, CDR2 FYNNEI, per germline. This CDR3 is 12 amino acids long. Trimming cost V 2 bases and J 11 bases, with 12 bases left between them.

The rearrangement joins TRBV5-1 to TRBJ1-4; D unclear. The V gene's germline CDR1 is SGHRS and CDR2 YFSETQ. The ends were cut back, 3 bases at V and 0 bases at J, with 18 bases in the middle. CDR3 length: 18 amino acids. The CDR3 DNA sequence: TGCGCCAGCAGCTGGCGGTCTCAGTTGGGTGCAACTAATGAAAAACTGTTTTTT. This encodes CASSWRSQLGATNEKLFF.

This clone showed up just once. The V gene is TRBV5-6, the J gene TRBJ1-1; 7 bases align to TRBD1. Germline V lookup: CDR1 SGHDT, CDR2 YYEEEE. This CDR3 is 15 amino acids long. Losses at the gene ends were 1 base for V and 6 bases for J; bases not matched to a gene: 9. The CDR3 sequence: CASSLWHRGFAEAFF. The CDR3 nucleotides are TGTGCCAGCAGCTTGTGGCACAGGGGCTTCGCTGAAGCTTTCTTT.

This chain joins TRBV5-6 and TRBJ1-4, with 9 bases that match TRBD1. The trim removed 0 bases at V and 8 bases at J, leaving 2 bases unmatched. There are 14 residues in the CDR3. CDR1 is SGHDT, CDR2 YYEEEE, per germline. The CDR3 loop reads CASSLDRGREKLFF. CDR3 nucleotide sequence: TGTGCCAGCAGCTTGGACAGGGGGCGCGAAAAACTGTTTTTT.

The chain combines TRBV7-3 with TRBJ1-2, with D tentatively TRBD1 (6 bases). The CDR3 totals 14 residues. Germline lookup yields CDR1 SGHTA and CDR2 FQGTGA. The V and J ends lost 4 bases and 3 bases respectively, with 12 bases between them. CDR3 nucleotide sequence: TGTGCCAGCAGCTCAATCGCAGGGGACTATGGCTACACCTTC. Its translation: CASSSIAGDYGYTF.

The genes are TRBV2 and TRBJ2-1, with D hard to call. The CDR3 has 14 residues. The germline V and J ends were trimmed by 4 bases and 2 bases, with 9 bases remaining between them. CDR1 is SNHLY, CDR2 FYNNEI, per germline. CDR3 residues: CASSVPTTYNEQFF. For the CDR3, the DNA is TGTGCCAGCAGTGTCCCTACTACCTACAATGAGCAGTTCTTC.

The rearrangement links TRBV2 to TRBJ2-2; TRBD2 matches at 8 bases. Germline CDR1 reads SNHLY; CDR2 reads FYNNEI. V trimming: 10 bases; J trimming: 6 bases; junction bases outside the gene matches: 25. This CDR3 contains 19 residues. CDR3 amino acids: CATNRDGPPGLGSAGELFF. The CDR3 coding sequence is TGTGCCACGAACAGAGATGGTCCCCCGGGACTAGGTTCAGCCGGGGAGCTGTTTTTT.

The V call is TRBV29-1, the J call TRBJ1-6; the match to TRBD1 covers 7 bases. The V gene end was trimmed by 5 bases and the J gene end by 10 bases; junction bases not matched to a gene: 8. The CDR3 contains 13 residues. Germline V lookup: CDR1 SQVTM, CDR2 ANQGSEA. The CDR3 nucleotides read TGCAGCGTTAGCAAGGGGGCGAAGTCACCCCTCCACTTT. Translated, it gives CSVSKGAKSPLHF.

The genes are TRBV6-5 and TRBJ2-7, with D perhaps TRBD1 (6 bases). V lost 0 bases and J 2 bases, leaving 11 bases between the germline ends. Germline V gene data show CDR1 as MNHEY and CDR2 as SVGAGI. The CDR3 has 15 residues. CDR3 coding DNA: TGTGCCAGCAGTTACTCATCCAGGGGACCCTACGAGCAGTACTTC. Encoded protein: CASSYSSRGPYEQYF.

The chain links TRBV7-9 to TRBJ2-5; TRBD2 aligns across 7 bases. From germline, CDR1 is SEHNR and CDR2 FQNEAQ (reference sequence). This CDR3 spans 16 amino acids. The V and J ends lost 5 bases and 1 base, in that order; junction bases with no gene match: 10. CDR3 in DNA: TGTGCCAGCAGCAATGGGGGAGGGCGCTCCCAAGAGACCCAGTACTTC. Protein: CASSNGGGRSQETQYF.

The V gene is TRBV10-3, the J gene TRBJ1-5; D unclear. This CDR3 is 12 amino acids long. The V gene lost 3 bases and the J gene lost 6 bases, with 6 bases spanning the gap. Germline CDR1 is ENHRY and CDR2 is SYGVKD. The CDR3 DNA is TGTGCCATCAGTGAACGCGGTCAGCCCCAGCATTTT. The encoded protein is CAISERGQPQHF.

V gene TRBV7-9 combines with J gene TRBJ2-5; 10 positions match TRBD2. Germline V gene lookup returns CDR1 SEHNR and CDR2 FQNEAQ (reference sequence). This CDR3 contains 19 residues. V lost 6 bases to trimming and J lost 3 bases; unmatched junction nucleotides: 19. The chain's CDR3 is CASSLRARLAGLTEETQYF. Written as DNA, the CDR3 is TGTGCCAGCAGTCTTAGGGCACGACTAGCGGGCCTAACTGAAGAGACCCAGTACTTC. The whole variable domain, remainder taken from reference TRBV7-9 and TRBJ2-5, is DTGVSQNPRHKITKRGQNVTFRCDPISEHNRLYWYRQTLGQGPEFLTYFQNEAQLEKSRLLSDRFSAERPKGSFSTLEIQRTEQGDSAMYLCASSLRARLAGLTEETQYFGPGTRLLVL.

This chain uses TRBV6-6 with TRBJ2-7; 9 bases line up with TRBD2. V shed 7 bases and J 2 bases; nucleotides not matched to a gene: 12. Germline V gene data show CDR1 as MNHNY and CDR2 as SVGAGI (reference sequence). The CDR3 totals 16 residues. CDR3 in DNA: TGTGCCAGCACCCGGGAAGCGGGGGGATCGCCCTACGAGCAGTACTTC. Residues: CASTREAGGSPYEQYF.

CDR3 DNA sequence: TGTGCCTGGAGTGCCTTATTCGTCGACAGGGAGGACACAGATACGCAGTATTTT. Translating it yields CAWSALFVDREDTDTQYF. The chain employs TRBV30 and TRBJ2-3, with D possibly being TRBD1 (7 bases). From germline, CDR1 is GTSNPN and CDR2 SVGIG (reference sequence). There are 18 residues in the CDR3. The V end lost 1 base, the J end lost 2 bases, and 22 bases lay between the germline ends.